This T cell receptor beta chain was sequenced during a study of blood T cell repertoires in COVID-19. Trimming cost V 1 base and J 8 bases, with 24 bases left between them. Germline lookup yields CDR1 MNHNS and CDR2 SASEGT. The CDR3 sequence is 18 residues long. Sequenced by immunoSEQ multiplex PCR; TCRdb stores in-frame clones only, minus some. Of roughly 250,000 clones listed, around 87% were seen once; the top ten hold about 2.5%. The chain has TRBV6-1 and TRBJ2-1, with TRBD2 as a possible D gene (6 bases). The TCR was taken from a woman in her fifties or sixties with acute or convalescent COVID-19. Specimen: peripheral blood. The CDR3 nucleotides are TGTGCCAGCAGTGAAGAACCGCCTTCGCTAGTCGGGAGTGATGAGCAGTTCTTC. Its protein product is CASSEEPPSLVGSDEQFF.